The 32 T cell receptor beta chains listed next were all sequenced from one sample in a study of cytomegalovirus exposure and HLA in healthy donors. PCR primers comprised 60 Vbeta and 13 Jbeta primers. The method was immunoSEQ multiplex PCR; TCRdb's version includes in-frame clones alone and lacks a portion of them. The table shows approximately 72,000 clones, with 65% to 70% occurring only once. The source material was PBMCs. The receptors originated from a man aged 35 to 55 in good health and CMV-seropositive.

V usage is TRBV7-6 and J usage is TRBJ2-7; 7 nucleotides match TRBD2. CDR1 is SGHVS, CDR2 FNYEAQ, per germline. This CDR3 region has 16 residues. The V and J ends lost 5 bases and 9 bases, in that order; junction bases with no gene match: 19. This chain's CDR3 is CASSLGPGRGTPRQYF. CDR3 DNA sequence: TGTGCCAGCAGCCTAGGGCCGGGGCGGGGGACGCCTCGGCAGTACTTC.

The J gene is TRBJ1-1, the V gene TRBV6-1; D is possibly TRBD1 (5 bases). Germline V gives CDR1 MNHNS, CDR2 SASEGT. Trimming removed 4 bases from V and 0 bases from J, with 9 bases in between. The CDR3 spans 14 residues. As DNA, the CDR3 is TGTGCCAGCAGTGCAGGGATATTGAACACTGAAGCTTTCTTT. Its translation is CASSAGILNTEAFF.

The chain is built from TRBV9 and TRBJ1-5; 9 bases agree with TRBD1. CDR1 and CDR2 (germline): SGDLS, YYNGEE. Germline trimming cut 7 bases from V and 6 bases from J; bases unmatched to any gene: 2. This CDR3 is 12 amino acids long. CDR3 bases: TGTGCCAGCGGGACAGGGAGTCAGCCCCAGCATTTT. It yields the protein CASGTGSQPQHF.

V gene TRBV30 combines with J gene TRBJ2-2, with a possible D match to TRBD2 (7 bases). CDR1 and CDR2 (germline): GTSNPN, SVGIG (reference sequence). Trimming took 3 bases from V and 6 from J, leaving 8 bases between them. This CDR3 is 12 amino acids long. The CDR3 DNA reads as TGTGCCTGGAGGGGGGGGCCCGGGGAGCTGTTTTTT. Its protein is CAWRGGPGELFF.

This clone occurred a few times. The J gene is TRBJ1-5, the V gene TRBV7-9; D perhaps matches TRBD1 (5 bases). The CDR3 length is 15 residues. Germline CDR1 SEHNR, CDR2 FQNEAQ (reference sequence). V lost 5 bases and J 3 bases, leaving 14 bases between the germline ends. CDR3 in DNA: TGTGCCAGCAGCCCGGGGGTTGGGGCCAATCAGCCCCAGCATTTT. The encoded protein is CASSPGVGANQPQHF.

The chain recombines TRBV11-2 with TRBJ2-2; D gene uncertain. CDR1 is SGHAT, CDR2 FQNNGV, per germline. The CDR3 length is 15 residues. With 2 bases removed from V and 4 bases from J, the gap between germline ends came to 11 bases. DNA of the CDR3: TGTGCCAGCAGCTTATACGAGTTTACCACCGGGGAGCTGTTTTTT. Protein sequence: CASSLYEFTTGELFF.

A few counts support this clone. The chain employs TRBV6-6 and TRBJ2-7; TRBD1 matches at 7 bases. Germline V gives CDR1 MNHNY, CDR2 SVGAGI (reference sequence). This CDR3 comprises 14 residues. With V trimmed by 4 bases and J by 1 base, 4 bases remained unmatched. The CDR3 bases are TGTGCCAGCAGTTCCGGGACAGAGTCCTACGAGCAGTACTTC. Protein product: CASSSGTESYEQYF.

The chain links TRBV11-3 to TRBJ1-6; the match to TRBD1 covers 8 bases. Germline V CDR1 and CDR2: SGHNT, YENEEA. Trimming at V came to 5 bases and at J to 7 bases, leaving 4 bases not matched to a gene. The CDR3 consists of 14 residues. The CDR3 coding sequence is TGTGCCAGCAGCGAGGGACAGGAGAATTCACCCCTCCACTTT. Translation: CASSEGQENSPLHF.

This chain uses TRBV4-1 with TRBJ2-7; the D gene is possibly TRBD2 (6 bases). Between the trimmed V and J ends, which lost 2 bases and 2 bases, there was a span of 13 bases. The CDR3 is 15 amino acids. Looked up from germline, CDR1 is MGHRA and CDR2 is YSYEKL. CDR3 protein: CASSQPGTAPYEQYF. The CDR3 DNA follows: TGCGCCAGCAGCCAACCCGGGACTGCTCCCTACGAGCAGTACTTC.

The chain is built from TRBV5-1 and TRBJ2-2; 9 nucleotides line up with TRBD1. Germline loops: CDR1 SGHRS, CDR2 YFSETQ. There are 17 residues in the CDR3. V was pared by 4 bases and J by 6 bases, with 13 bases of the junction left unmatched. CDR3: CASSLRTGANPAGELFF. Written as DNA, the CDR3 is TGCGCCAGCAGCCTGAGGACAGGGGCTAACCCTGCCGGGGAGCTGTTTTTT. The full variable domain, its missing parts supplied by reference TRBV5-1 and TRBJ2-2, is KAGVTQTPRYLIKTRGQQVTLSCSPISGHRSVSWYQQTPGQGLQFLFEYFSETQRNKGNFPGRFSGRQFSNSRSEMNVSTLELGDSALYLCASSLRTGANPAGELFFGEGSRLTVL.

The V gene is TRBV10-1, the J gene TRBJ2-1; D uncertain. Between the trimmed V and J ends, which lost 4 bases and 0 bases, there was a span of 7 bases. CDR3 length: 14 residues. Germline-derived CDR1 and CDR2 are WNHNN and SYGVQD (reference sequence). As DNA, the CDR3 is TGCGCCAGCAGTGTTTCCTTCTCCTACAATGAGCAGTTCTTC. It translates to CASSVSFSYNEQFF.

This clone has only one observation. Mismatch with germline at one junction end may stem from a read error. The genes are TRBV7-7 and TRBJ2-5, with D possibly matching TRBD2 (5 bases). Per germline, CDR1 SSHAT and CDR2 FNYEAQ (reference sequence). The CDR3 consists of 13 residues. CDR3 sequence: CASSLGEEATQYF. CDR3 in DNA: TGTGCTAGCAGCTTAGGTGAGGAGGCGACCCAGTACTTC.

This clone was seen once. The V gene is TRBV6-6, the J gene TRBJ1-6, with D tentatively TRBD1 (5 bases). Germline CDR1 is MNHNY and CDR2 is SVGAGI (reference sequence). With 7 bases removed from V and 6 bases from J, the gap between germline ends came to 19 bases. The CDR3 extends over 16 amino acids. In nucleotides, the CDR3 is TGTGCCAGCATCCCCTTTCTCGCCGGGGGTAATTCACCCCTCCACTTT. Encoded protein: CASIPFLAGGNSPLHF.

Only a few counts were recorded for this clone. The chain carries TRBV6-1 and TRBJ2-7, with D possibly being TRBD2 (6 bases). CDR1 MNHNS and CDR2 SASEGT come from the germline V gene. This CDR3 spans 15 amino acids. Trimming shortened V by 0 bases and J by 5 bases, and 14 bases separated the two germline ends. The CDR3: CASSEAPASVNEQYF. In DNA form, the CDR3 reads TGTGCCAGCAGTGAAGCGCCGGCTAGCGTTAACGAGCAGTACTTC.

This chain uses TRBV5-4 with TRBJ1-2; 8 nucleotides match TRBD1. V lost 0 bases, J lost 5 bases, and 3 bases stayed unmatched. There are 14 residues in the CDR3. Germline loops: CDR1 SGHNT, CDR2 YYREEE (reference sequence). In nucleotides, the CDR3 is TGTGCCAGCAGCTTGGGGACAGGGTCTTATGGCTACACCTTC. Translated: CASSLGTGSYGYTF.

Here the CDR3 reads CAWTFNYGYTF. In nucleotides, the CDR3 is TGTGCCTGGACTTTTAACTATGGCTACACCTTC. V is TRBV30 and J is TRBJ1-2; D remains ambiguous. The CDR3 consists of 11 residues. V lost 4 bases, J lost 1 base, and 4 bases lay in between. Germline-derived CDR1 and CDR2 are GTSNPN and SVGIG (reference sequence).

The chain recombines TRBV5-4 with TRBJ2-2; D unresolved. The V gene's germline CDR1 is SGHNT and CDR2 YYREEE (reference sequence). The CDR3 runs 16 residues. Trimming took off 0 bases at V and 1 base at J, with 10 bases between the two ends. In nucleotides, the CDR3 is TGTGCCAGCAGCTTGGGCAGGCGACGGAACACCGGGGAGCTGTTTTTT. Amino acids: CASSLGRRRNTGELFF. The whole variable domain, filled in from reference TRBV5-4 and TRBJ2-2, reads ETGVTQSPTHLIKTRGQQVTLRCSSQSGHNTVSWYQQALGQGPQFIFQYYREEENGRGNFPPRFSGLQFPNYSSELNVNALELDDSALYLCASSLGRRRNTGELFFGEGSRLTVL.

The chain uses TRBV5-6 and TRBJ1-2; 10 nucleotides agree with TRBD1. The CDR3 totals 16 residues. V trimming: 3 bases; J trimming: 0 bases; junction bases outside the gene matches: 5. Germline V CDR1 and CDR2: SGHDT, YYEEEE. CDR3 in DNA: TGTGCCAGCAGCTCCGGGACAGGGGCAACTAACTATGGCTACACCTTC. It codes for CASSSGTGATNYGYTF.

The chain combines TRBV4-3 with TRBJ2-1, with 7 bases fitting TRBD1. Per the germline V gene, CDR1 is LGHNA and CDR2 is YSLEER. The V segment lost 0 bases and the J segment 2 bases; nucleotides outside the gene matches: 7. This CDR3 contains 17 residues. CDR3 region: CASSQDVWQGAYNEQFF. CDR3 nucleotide sequence: TGCGCCAGCAGCCAAGATGTGTGGCAGGGGGCCTACAATGAGCAGTTCTTC.

This CDR3 reads CASSLDRLQETQYF. CDR3 DNA sequence: TGTGCCAGCAGTTTGGACAGACTTCAAGAGACCCAGTACTTC. The rearrangement links TRBV6-1 to TRBJ2-5; TRBD1 might be the D (6 bases). Germline loops: CDR1 MNHNS, CDR2 SASEGT. The CDR3 extends over 14 amino acids. V was clipped by 5 bases and J by 2 bases, with 12 bases between them.

This clone was observed once. The genes are TRBV5-1 and TRBJ1-2; D is possibly TRBD1 (6 bases). Germline-derived CDR1 and CDR2 are SGHRS and YFSETQ. The V end was cut by 4 bases, the J end by 8 bases, with 18 bases between. The CDR3 is 14 residues long. This CDR3 reads CASSPEGGFNGYTF. Written as DNA, the CDR3 is TGCGCCAGCAGCCCCGAAGGGGGATTCAACGGCTACACCTTC.

The chain is built from TRBV29-1 and TRBJ2-1, with 9 nucleotides matching TRBD1. V shed 7 bases and J 12 bases; nucleotides not matched to a gene: 10. This CDR3 is built from 12 residues. The germline gives CDR1 SQVTM, CDR2 ANQGSEA. The CDR3 DNA follows: TGCAGCGGGACGACAGGGGGATACATGCAGTTCTTC. It is translated as CSGTTGGYMQFF.

In regard to this clone: At one end the junction does not follow the germline gene, possibly because of a read error. Other nucleotide sequences from this sample produce the same CDR3. This chain connects TRBV30 to TRBJ1-6, with D uncertain. CDR1 and CDR2 (germline): GTSNPN, SVGIG (reference sequence). The CDR3 sequence is 14 residues long. This chain's CDR3 is CAWSPRSYNSPLHF. The CDR3 nucleotides read TGTGCCTGGAGCCCCCGCTCCTATAATTCCCCCCTCCACTTT.

The chain recombines TRBV5-1 with TRBJ2-3; 9 bases line up with TRBD2. Germline loops: CDR1 SGHRS, CDR2 YFSETQ. The CDR3 contains 15 residues. With 5 bases clipped from V and 0 bases from J, the junction kept 4 bases outside the gene matches. The CDR3 DNA follows: TGCGCCAGCAGAAATAGCGGGGGTAGCACAGATACGCAGTATTTT. Translating it yields CASRNSGGSTDTQYF.

The chain couples TRBV14 to TRBJ2-4; the match to TRBD1 covers 9 bases. Looked up from germline, CDR1 is SGHDN and CDR2 is FVKESK. J was trimmed by 7 bases and V by 1 base; bases with no gene match: 2. The CDR3 is 14 amino acids. This CDR3 is CASSQGGTGNIQYF. DNA of the CDR3: TGTGCCAGCAGCCAAGGAGGGACAGGGAACATTCAGTACTTC.

The CDR3 DNA is TGTGCCAGTAGTGCTTCCAGGGGGCTTATCAACAATGAGCAGTTCTTC. Protein: CASSASRGLINNEQFF. The chain uses TRBV19 and TRBJ2-1, with TRBD1 identical over 8 bases. CDR1 and CDR2 from the germline V gene are LNHDA and SQIVND (reference sequence). Germline trimming cut 5 bases from V and 5 bases from J; bases unmatched to any gene: 11. This CDR3 is built from 16 residues.

The V gene is TRBV6-5, the J gene TRBJ2-2; D is possibly TRBD1 (6 bases). The germline gives CDR1 MNHEY, CDR2 SVGAGI. V shed 3 bases and J shed 6 bases, with 17 bases lying between them. The CDR3 covers 16 residues. This CDR3 reads CASSYSGAGVSGELFF. The CDR3 DNA follows: TGTGCCAGCAGTTATTCTGGGGCAGGGGTGTCCGGGGAGCTGTTTTTT.

This sequence joins TRBV30 and TRBJ2-2; D possibly corresponds to TRBD1 (6 bases). Trimming stripped 2 bases from V and 1 base from J, with 8 bases between. The CDR3 contains 14 residues. Germline CDR1 is GTSNPN and CDR2 is SVGIG (reference sequence). CDR3 nucleotide sequence: TGTGCCTGGAGTACGGGACAGAACACCGGGGAGCTGTTTTTT. It specifies CAWSTGQNTGELFF. The complete variable domain, with remaining parts taken from reference TRBV30 and TRBJ2-2, reads SQTIHQWPATLVQPVGSPLSLECTVEGTSNPNLYWYRQAAGRGLQLLFYSVGIGQISSEVPQNLSASRPQDRQFILSSKKLLLSDSGFYLCAWSTGQNTGELFFGEGSRLTVL.

The rearrangement joins TRBV2 to TRBJ1-1; 8 bases fit TRBD1. The V and J ends lost 6 bases and 1 base, in that order; junction bases with no gene match: 1. The CDR3 loop spans 13 amino acids. In germline, CDR1 is SNHLY, CDR2 FYNNEI. The CDR3 is CASRTGENTEAFF. CDR3 in DNA: TGTGCCAGCAGGACAGGGGAGAACACTGAAGCTTTCTTT.

The rearrangement joins TRBV28 to TRBJ2-5; a weak D match, TRBD2 (6 bases). Germline CDR1 is MDHEN and CDR2 is SYDVKM. V was pared by 6 bases and J by 1 base, with 12 bases between. The CDR3 runs 14 residues. The CDR3 coding sequence is TGTGCCAGCAGAACTGGGGGGACCCAAGAGACCCAGTACTTC. Protein sequence: CASRTGGTQETQYF.

The V call is TRBV2, the J call TRBJ2-3, with TRBD2 identical over 11 bases. Germline lookup yields CDR1 SNHLY and CDR2 FYNNEI. Trimming at V came to 5 bases and at J to 2 bases, leaving 3 bases not matched to a gene. This CDR3 comprises 15 residues. CDR3 amino acids: CASSLLAGATDTQYF. Here the CDR3 DNA reads TGTGCCAGCAGTTTACTAGCGGGGGCCACAGATACGCAGTATTTT.

The rearrangement uses TRBV9 and TRBJ2-1; 9 bases align to TRBD1. Losses at the gene ends were 4 bases for V and 4 bases for J; bases not matched to a gene: 9. The CDR3 runs 16 residues. Germline V gene lookup returns CDR1 SGDLS and CDR2 YYNGEE. The CDR3 nucleotides read TGTGCCAGCAGCCCTTACTCGGACAGGGGATACAATGAGCAGTTCTTC. It encodes CASSPYSDRGYNEQFF.